This T cell receptor beta chain is drawn from a study of response to subunit inactivated influenza vaccine. Broader study findings: Seasonal influenza vaccination, on each occasion, was suggested by the authors to recruit few new T cells.

Germline assignment: CDR1 LGHDT and CDR2 YNNKEL (reference sequence). V lost 2 bases to trimming and J lost 4 bases; unmatched junction nucleotides: 4. This CDR3 is 15 amino acids long. Each CDR3 protein gets one entry after TCRdb re-called the RT-PCR reads with MiXCR. The table has about 500,000 distinct CDR3 sequences, 6.5% to 8% seen once. Comments on this clonotype: Its antigen remains unknown.

The specimen comprised PBMCs from blood, sampled approximately 25 months after vaccination. This clonotype originated in a man aged 50 to 69 who received an inactivated influenza vaccine. The rearrangement uses TRBV3-1 and TRBJ2-1, with TRBD1 matching 8 bases. This CDR3 reads CASSQSDRVYNEQFF. DNA for the CDR3: TGTGCCAGCAGCCAATCGGACAGGGTGTACAATGAGCAGTTCTTC.